The 27 T cell receptor beta chains in this list originate from one sample, sequenced in a study of CD8 T cell repertoires and HIV-1 epitope variants. Assay: immunoSEQ multiplex PCR; the TCRdb copy retains only in-frame clones and omits some. The sample yields approximately 2,500 clones, 65% to 75% seen once. For these TCRs, the target antigens are not known. The source material was cultured CD8+ T cells derived from PBMCs. The receptors shown here come from a male donor with HIV.

This chain uses TRBV30 with TRBJ2-7; D remains ambiguous. This CDR3 comprises 12 residues. Germline V gives CDR1 GTSNPN, CDR2 SVGIG (reference sequence). The ends were cut back, 1 base at V and 7 bases at J, with 11 bases in the middle. CDR3 nucleotides: TGTGCCTGGAGTGCACCCCCTAGGGAGCAGTACTTC. Protein product: CAWSAPPREQYF.

The DNA of the CDR3 is TGTGCCAGCAGCTTTTCGGGACAGGGGGAGCAGTACTTC. It codes for CASSFSGQGEQYF. The rearrangement joins TRBV5-4 to TRBJ2-7; TRBD1 aligns across 10 bases. Trimming took 2 bases from V and 7 from J; bases not matched to a gene: 3. Germline V gives CDR1 SGHNT, CDR2 YYREEE (reference sequence). The CDR3 sequence is 13 residues long.

The chain links TRBV5-6 to TRBJ2-5, with 7 bases matching TRBD2. This CDR3 contains 15 residues. Germline trimming cut 3 bases from V and 1 base from J; bases unmatched to any gene: 6. The germline V gene has CDR1 SGHDT and CDR2 YYEEEE. The CDR3 region has the DNA TGTGCCAGCAGCTCGGGGGGTTATGTCCAAGAGACCCAGTACTTC. Its protein product is CASSSGGYVQETQYF.

The chain uses TRBV6-5 and TRBJ1-3, with a weak D call TRBD1 (6 bases). The V and J ends lost 2 bases and 4 bases respectively, with 15 bases between them. Germline-derived CDR1 and CDR2 are MNHEY and SVGAGI. The length of the CDR3 is 16 residues. CDR3 in DNA: TGTGCCAGCAGTTACGGGGCAGGGGTGAAAGGAAACACCATATATTTT. Residues: CASSYGAGVKGNTIYF.

The chain links TRBV4-3 to TRBJ1-3; D is undetermined. V lost 0 bases and J 4 bases, leaving 13 bases between the germline ends. Germline V gene sequence: CDR1 LGHNA, CDR2 YSLEER. The length of the CDR3 is 16 residues. The CDR3 nucleotides are TGCGCCAGCAGCCAAGAGAGGCTCGGGAGCGGAAACACCATATATTTT. Translating it yields CASSQERLGSGNTIYF.

V gene TRBV2 combines with J gene TRBJ1-1, with a possible D match to TRBD1 (6 bases). The ends were cut back, 5 bases at V and 6 bases at J, with 22 bases in the middle. Germline loops: CDR1 SNHLY, CDR2 FYNNEI. The CDR3 is made up of 16 amino acids. CDR3 DNA sequence: TGTGCCAGCAGTCCCCCCACCCACCAGGGGCTCCCTGAAGCTTTCTTT. As protein: CASSPPTHQGLPEAFF.

The chain is built from TRBV5-6 and TRBJ1-2, with D unclear. The V gene lost 0 bases and the J gene lost 2 bases, with 11 bases spanning the gap. The CDR3 sequence is 15 residues long. Germline V gene lookup returns CDR1 SGHDT and CDR2 YYEEEE. The CDR3 sequence is CASSLVSASNYGYTF. The CDR3 DNA reads TGTGCCAGCAGCTTGGTCTCAGCTTCAAACTATGGCTACACCTTC.

The chain employs TRBV4-3 and TRBJ2-5, with D maybe TRBD2 (6 bases). V gave up 0 bases and J gave up 4 bases, with 12 bases separating them. There are 15 residues in the CDR3. The V gene's germline CDR1 is LGHNA and CDR2 YSLEER. The CDR3 DNA is TGCGCCAGCAGCCAAGATATGGACGGGGGAGAGACCCAGTACTTC. Translating it yields CASSQDMDGGETQYF.

The chain joins TRBV5-6 to TRBJ2-1; D gene uncertain. The CDR3 covers 14 residues. Trimming shortened V by 6 bases and J by 3 bases, and 13 bases separated the two germline ends. Germline V gives CDR1 SGHDT, CDR2 YYEEEE. The CDR3 loop reads CASTLWGYYNEQFF. As DNA, the CDR3 is TGTGCCAGCACCCTATGGGGATACTACAATGAGCAGTTCTTC.

The chain recombines TRBV19 with TRBJ2-7; the D is unclear. This CDR3 has 14 amino acids. CDR1 is LNHDA and CDR2 is SQIVND in the germline V gene (reference sequence). V was trimmed by 5 bases and J by 4 bases, leaving 15 bases between them. DNA of the CDR3: TGTGCCAGTAGTCCTCAGACGGGTCTTTACGAGCAGTACTTC. Translated: CASSPQTGLYEQYF.

The chain couples TRBV27 to TRBJ2-7; TRBD1 aligns across 9 bases. The CDR3 covers 14 residues. The V gene end was trimmed by 2 bases and the J gene end by 5 bases; junction bases not matched to a gene: 4. The germline V gene has CDR1 MNHEY and CDR2 SMNVEV (reference sequence). The CDR3, as DNA: TGTGCCAGCAGTTTAGGGGACAGGGTCAACGAGCAGTACTTC. Its protein is CASSLGDRVNEQYF.

CDR3 loop: CASSPPGLAGAGELFF. Written as DNA, the CDR3 is TGTGCCAGCAGCCCTCCGGGACTAGCGGGAGCCGGGGAGCTGTTTTTT. This chain connects TRBV2 to TRBJ2-2; 14 bases match TRBD2. CDR3 length: 16 residues. Germline CDR1 is SNHLY and CDR2 is FYNNEI. The trim removed 6 bases at V and 6 bases at J, leaving 6 bases unmatched.

The chain couples TRBV5-6 to TRBJ2-7; 10 bases are shared with TRBD1. The trim removed 4 bases at V and 3 bases at J, leaving 4 bases unmatched. Germline V gene lookup returns CDR1 SGHDT and CDR2 YYEEEE. The CDR3 is 14 residues long. The CDR3 DNA reads TGTGCCAGCAGCCAGGGACAGGGGAGCTACGAGCAGTACTTC. Translating it yields CASSQGQGSYEQYF.

A few counts support this clone. V is TRBV6-4 and J is TRBJ2-7; no clear D gene. Per the germline V gene, CDR1 is MRHNA and CDR2 is SNTAGT. The ends were cut back, 7 bases at V and 7 bases at J, with 14 bases in the middle. This CDR3 spans 12 amino acids. CDR3 residues: CASTPYPWEQYF. CDR3 DNA sequence: TGTGCCAGCACCCCTTACCCCTGGGAGCAGTACTTC.

V and J are TRBV30 and TRBJ2-7, with 11 bases fitting TRBD1. Germline V gene sequence: CDR1 GTSNPN, CDR2 SVGIG (reference sequence). The CDR3 covers 13 residues. V was clipped by 6 bases and J by 6 bases; unmatched bases: 7. As DNA, the CDR3 is TGTGCCTGTGCGGGACAGGGGGTAGGCGAGCAGTACTTC. This translates into CACAGQGVGEQYF.

The chain carries TRBV7-9 and TRBJ1-5; D is possibly TRBD1 (5 bases). With 5 bases removed from V and 4 bases from J, the gap between germline ends came to 9 bases. Germline CDR1 reads SEHNR; CDR2 reads FQNEAQ (reference sequence). CDR3 length equals 13 residues. The chain's CDR3 is CASSLGVNQPQHF. CDR3 bases: TGTGCCAGCAGCCTAGGGGTGAATCAGCCCCAGCATTTT.

The chain carries TRBV5-1 and TRBJ2-3; D perhaps matches TRBD1 (5 bases). Germline CDR1 and CDR2: SGHRS and YFSETQ. V was cut by 4 bases and J by 5 bases, with 8 bases left in between. This CDR3 has 12 residues. CDR3 nucleotide sequence: TGCGCCAGCAGCCCCGACAGAGATACGCAGTATTTT. Translated: CASSPDRDTQYF.

This clone has a handful of counts. The chain links TRBV7-6 to TRBJ1-6; 11 nucleotides line up with TRBD1. Per the germline V gene, CDR1 is SGHVS and CDR2 is FNYEAQ. CDR3 size: 14 residues. With V trimmed by 4 bases and J by 9 bases, 2 bases remained unmatched. The CDR3 nucleotides read TGTGCCAGCAGCTACGGACAGGGGGCTTCACCCCTCCACTTT. Amino acid sequence: CASSYGQGASPLHF.

This chain connects TRBV6-5 to TRBJ2-1; 10 bases line up with TRBD2. CDR3 length: 16 amino acids. The V segment lost 0 bases and the J segment 7 bases; nucleotides outside the gene matches: 6. The germline CDR1 and CDR2 sequences are MNHEY and SVGAGI. CDR3 sequence (DNA): TGTGCCAGCAGTTACTCACCTAGCGGGAGTAGGAATGAGCAGTTCTTC. Residues: CASSYSPSGSRNEQFF.

The chain couples TRBV5-4 to TRBJ2-3; D might be TRBD1 (7 bases). The CDR3 has 14 residues. Trimming left V 2 bases short and J 4 bases short, with 11 bases between. Germline-derived CDR1 and CDR2 are SGHNT and YYREEE (reference sequence). The CDR3 sequence: CASSFGGGADTQYF. The CDR3 coding sequence is TGTGCCAGCAGCTTCGGAGGGGGCGCAGATACGCAGTATTTT.

In this sample, this clone turned up a few times. Other DNA sequences in this specimen translate into the identical CDR3. The chain combines TRBV10-3 with TRBJ1-1, with D uncertain. The germline V and J ends were trimmed by 2 bases and 5 bases, with 6 bases remaining between them. This CDR3 region has 12 residues. CDR1 and CDR2 from the germline V gene are ENHRY and SYGVKD. DNA of the CDR3: TGTGCCATCAGTGAGGGGGATACTGAAGCTTTCTTT. Translated, it gives CAISEGDTEAFF.

This clone was found a few times. The V gene is TRBV9, the J gene TRBJ1-4; 9 bases match TRBD1. Trimming at V came to 4 bases and at J to 7 bases, leaving 5 bases not matched to a gene. The CDR3 loop spans 14 amino acids. Germline CDR1 and CDR2: SGDLS and YYNGEE. CDR3 nucleotides: TGTGCCAGCAGCCTTGGGACAGGGATTGAAAAACTGTTTTTT. Residues: CASSLGTGIEKLFF.

This chain connects TRBV10-3 to TRBJ2-7; D is uncertain. V was cut by 3 bases and J by 2 bases, with 11 bases left in between. Germline lookup yields CDR1 ENHRY and CDR2 SYGVKD. This CDR3 spans 14 amino acids. The CDR3 nucleotides are TGTGCCATCAGTGACTCAGGTAAAGCCTACGAGCAGTACTTC. Translation: CAISDSGKAYEQYF.

The genes are TRBV4-3 and TRBJ2-3; D remains unclear. Deletions cut 1 base from V and 4 bases from J, with 9 bases between. CDR1 LGHNA and CDR2 YSLEER come from the germline V gene. This CDR3 comprises 14 residues. CDR3 sequence (DNA): TGCGCCAGCAGCCAAGTCCTCAGGCCAGATACGCAGTATTTT. This gives the protein CASSQVLRPDTQYF.

In DNA form, the CDR3 reads TGTGCCAGCAGTTACTCGGATTTTAGCACAGATACGCAGTATTTT. Protein: CASSYSDFSTDTQYF. The genes are TRBV6-5 and TRBJ2-3, with D unclear. This CDR3 comprises 15 residues. In germline, CDR1 is MNHEY, CDR2 SVGAGI. Trimming shortened V by 0 bases and J by 0 bases, and 7 bases separated the two germline ends.

This clone showed up just a few times. The chain recombines TRBV5-1 with TRBJ2-5; 7 bases line up with TRBD1. V shed 4 bases and J 2 bases; nucleotides not matched to a gene: 8. The CDR3 spans 15 residues. The germline CDR1 and CDR2 sequences are SGHRS and YFSETQ. The CDR3 loop is CASSPVSGQQETQYF. The DNA of the CDR3 is TGCGCCAGCAGCCCCGTTTCGGGACAGCAAGAGACCCAGTACTTC.

There are a few counts of this clone. The rearrangement links TRBV5-4 to TRBJ2-1; D possibly uses TRBD1 or TRBD2 (5 bases each). Trimming stripped 4 bases from V and 0 bases from J, with 14 bases between. The CDR3 covers 16 residues. Germline CDR1 SGHNT, CDR2 YYREEE (reference sequence). CDR3 amino acids: CASSSGTLSSYNEQFF. The CDR3 DNA reads as TGTGCCAGCAGCAGTGGGACGCTGAGCTCCTACAATGAGCAGTTCTTC.